This TCR beta chain was recorded in a study of molecular identifiers for immune sequencing clone quantification. TCRdb reanalysed the PCR reads using MiXCR and keeps one entry per CDR3 protein. The sample has about 320,000 distinct CDR3 sequences, 20% to 25% seen once. This CDR3 region has 15 residues. CDR1 and CDR2 from the germline V gene are LNHDA and SQIVND (reference sequence). Trimming took 1 base from V and 6 from J, leaving 13 bases between them. Material for sequencing was naive CD8+ T cells from blood, with Jurkat cell RNA spiked in. Subset denoted: FACS-sorted CD8+CD4-CCR7+CD45RA+ naive T cells. This TCR was sampled from a human donor in good health. Some libraries in this study had Jurkat cell RNA spiked in. The V call is TRBV19, the J call TRBJ1-5, with D possibly TRBD1 on 5 matching bases. The CDR3 loop is CASSIGQTASQPQHF. CDR3 nucleotide sequence: TGTGCCAGTAGTATAGGGCAGACAGCAAGTCAGCCCCAGCATTTT.